These 25 T cell receptor delta chains were all obtained from the same sample, sequenced in a study of γδ T cells in repeated Plasmodium falciparum infection. Flow sorting of PBMC yielded separate Vgamma9/Vdelta2+ and Vdelta2-negative gammadelta T cell populations for bulk repertoire analysis. TCRdb re-processed the multiplex PCR reads via CATT. Altogether about 89,000 delta-chain clones are present, 1.4% being singletons, with the ten largest covering under 10%. The sequencing input was gamma-delta T cells from blood. The receptors come from a pool of human donors (malaria-infected and uninfected, not separated).

As concerns this clone: TCRdb pairs this DNA with a much larger clone's protein that differs at residue 12, likely a read error; the protein shown was translated from the DNA. V is TRDV3 and J is TRDJ1; TRDD3 agrees at 12 bases. Because TCRdb records no J gene, it was assigned here through a match of the DNA to germline. The CDR3 spans 15 residues. Germline assignment: CDR1 TVYSNPD and CDR2 GDNSRS (reference sequence). V lost 1 base and J lost 10; bases outside the gene matches: 13. The CDR3 sequence: CAFICRLGDTEILIF. In DNA, the CDR3 is TGTGCCTTTATTTGTCGGCTGGGGGATACGGAAATACTCATCTTT.

This clone appeared a few times. TCRdb shows a much larger clone's protein in place of this DNA's translation, and the two differ at residue 13, likely through a read error; the protein shown is translated from the DNA. V usage is TRDV2 and J usage is TRDJ3; D is perhaps TRDD3 (5 bases). TCRdb is silent on the J gene; assignment here came from matching the DNA to germline. The germline CDR1 and CDR2 sequences are GEAIGNYY and EKD. This CDR3 is 16 amino acids long. CDR3 sequence (DNA): TGTGCCTGTGATGAATTCCGCTCCTGGGACACCCGACGGATGTTTTTC. Encoded protein: CACDEFRSWDTRRMFF.

This clone occurred many times. This DNA's translation differs at residue 12 from TCRdb's protein, which comes from a much larger clone; a read error is likely, and the protein shown is translated from the DNA. J is TRDJ1 and V is TRDV3; the match to TRDD3 covers 10 bases. V trimming: 1 base; J trimming: 0 bases; junction bases outside the gene matches: 20. Germline lookup yields CDR1 TVYSNPD and CDR2 GDNSRS (reference sequence). CDR3 length equals 20 residues. The CDR3 here is CAFIGPRYWGIPKYTDKLIF. CDR3 bases: TGTGCCTTTATTGGTCCCCGGTACTGGGGGATTCCAAAGTACACCGATAAACTCATCTTT. Variable domain in full (rest from reference TRDV3 and TRDJ1): CDKVTQSSPDQTVASGSEVVLLCTYDTVYSNPDLFWYRIRPDYSFQFVFYGDNSRSEGADFTQGRFSVKHILTQKAFHLVISPVRTEDSATYYCAFIGPRYWGIPKYTDKLIFGKGTRVTVEP.

Turning to this clone: TCRdb's entry gives the protein of a much larger clone, which mismatches this DNA's translation at residue 10, likely from a read error; the protein reported here is translated from the DNA. J is TRDJ1 and V is TRDV2, with a tentative D call TRDD3 (6 bases). The J gene, missing from TCRdb, was assigned here through DNA to germline matching. Germline assignment: CDR1 GEAIGNYY and CDR2 EKD. V dropped 0 bases and J dropped 0 bases, with 25 bases sitting between them. CDR3 length equals 20 residues. The CDR3 DNA is TGTGCCTGTGACACCGTCCGCGGCTGGGAGATACGAAGGTACACCGATAAACTCATCTTT. The encoded protein is CACDTVRGWEIRRYTDKLIF.

Points on this clone: TCRdb's protein for this DNA is that of a much larger clone and differs from the translation at residue 8, likely a read error; the protein shown is the DNA translation. The chain has TRDV3 and TRDJ1, with 9 bases identical to TRDD3. No J gene is reported in TCRdb; it was inferred here by comparing the DNA with germline. CDR3 size: 21 residues. Losses at the gene ends were 3 bases for V and 4 bases for J; bases not matched to a gene: 30. Germline V gene data show CDR1 as TVYSNPD and CDR2 as GDNSRS (reference sequence). CDR3 sequence reads: CALPKSPLYHWGRTNRDKLIF. In nucleotides, the CDR3 is TGTGCCTTGCCCAAGTCCCCGCTCTACCACTGGGGGAGGACTAATCGCGATAAACTCATCTTT. The full variable domain, completed using reference TRDV3 and TRDJ1, is CDKVTQSSPDQTVASGSEVVLLCTYDTVYSNPDLFWYRIRPDYSFQFVFYGDNSRSEGADFTQGRFSVKHILTQKAFHLVISPVRTEDSATYYCALPKSPLYHWGRTNRDKLIFGKGTRVTVEP.

With regard to this clone: TCRdb has a much larger clone's protein, which differs at residue 7 from the translation of this DNA, likely because of a read error; what is shown is the protein translated from the DNA. This sequence joins TRDV2 and TRDJ2, with 8 nucleotides matching TRDD3. The J gene comes from matching the DNA to germline here; TCRdb lacks it. This CDR3 contains 16 residues. Per the germline V gene, CDR1 is GEAIGNYY and CDR2 is EKD. V gave up 2 bases and J gave up 3 bases; unmatched junction bases: 7. The CDR3 sequence: CACDRVPGDMTAQLFF. DNA for the CDR3: TGTGCCTGTGACAGAGTACCGGGGGATATGACAGCACAACTCTTCTTT.

This clone was counted between two and nine times. A much larger clonotype is one base distant, so this may be a read error. The same CDR3 can be traced to other DNA sequences in this sample. The chain has TRDV1 and TRDJ1, with no clear D. The CDR3 totals 16 residues. Germline-derived CDR1 and CDR2 are TSWWSYY and QGS. The CDR3 nucleotides are TGTGCTCTTGGGGGTACTTCTCCACCAACCAACGATAAACTAATCTTC. It codes for CALGGTSPPTNDKLIF.

In this sample, this clone turned up a few times. TCRdb's protein for this DNA is that of a much larger clone and differs from the translation at residue 3, likely a read error; the protein shown is the DNA translation. The chain has TRDV1 and TRDJ1, with a weak D call TRDD3 (6 bases). TCRdb is silent on the J gene; assignment here came from matching the DNA to germline. The CDR3 totals 16 residues. The germline V gene encodes CDR1 TSWWSYY and CDR2 QGS. The CDR3 nucleotides read TGTGCTCCTGGGGAACGGGGGCTGGGGCTCGATGATAAACTCATCTTT. Translated: CAPGERGLGLDDKLIF.

Regarding this clone: A far larger clone is off by one base, so a read error is likely. Other DNA sequences from this sample encode an identical CDR3 as well. The chain employs TRDV1 and TRDJ1; 7 bases match TRDD2. TCRdb gives no J gene; it was assigned here by matching the DNA to germline. Looked up from germline, CDR1 is TSWWSYY and CDR2 is QGS. CDR3 length: 23 residues. The CDR3 reads CALGDRPSFYVLVSLLYTDKLIF. CDR3 DNA sequence: TGTGCTCTTGGGGACCGGCCTTCCTTCTACGTACTAGTTTCCTTACTGTACACTGATAAACTCATCTTT.

This clone was observed many times. This is likely an artifact of a read error, given a far larger clone one base away. The same CDR3 can be traced to other DNA sequences in this sample. This chain uses TRDV1 with TRDJ1, with a weak D call TRDD2 (6 bases). Germline CDR1 is TSWWSYY and CDR2 is QGS. This CDR3 contains 18 residues. Trimming cost V 2 bases and J 8 bases, with 27 bases left between them. The CDR3 spells CALGEAFFLDGRGGKLIF. The DNA for the CDR3 is TGTGCTCTTGGGGAAGCCTTCTTCCTCGACGGGAGAGGGGGCAAACTCATCTTT.

Comment on this clone: This sequence is one base from a far larger clone and is likely a read error. The same CDR3 can be traced to other DNA sequences in this sample. The rearrangement uses TRDV2 and TRDJ3, with 9 nucleotides matching TRDD3. The length of the CDR3 is 20 residues. Germline CDR1 reads GEAIGNYY; CDR2 reads EKD. This chain's CDR3 is CACDTVLGDRSSWDTRQMFF. The DNA of the CDR3 is TGTGCCTGTGACACCGTACTGGGGGACCGGAGCTCCTGGGACACCCGGCAGATGTTTTTC.

As for this clone: The translation of this DNA and the TCRdb protein of a much larger clone differ at residue 6, probably owing to a read error; the protein shown here is translated from the DNA. The rearrangement uses TRDV2 and TRDJ1; no reliable D call. V lost 0 bases, J lost 10 bases, and 17 bases lay in between. CDR1 is GEAIGNYY and CDR2 is EKD in the germline V gene. The CDR3 contains 14 residues. The CDR3 loop reads CACDTTFVVGVLIF. Written as DNA, the CDR3 is TGTGCCTGTGACACCACTTTTGTAGTTGGCGTACTCATCTTT.

Points on this clone: A far larger clone is one base from this, pointing to a likely read error. Other nucleotide sequences in the sample specify the same CDR3. The chain uses TRDV2 and TRDJ2, with D maybe TRDD3 (6 bases). As TCRdb names no J gene, one was assigned here on the basis of a DNA match to germline. The germline CDR1 and CDR2 sequences are GEAIGNYY and EKD. The CDR3 extends over 16 amino acids. The CDR3 reads CACDTKGEALTAQLFF. As DNA, the CDR3 is TGTGCCTGCGACACGAAGGGGGAAGCTTTGACAGCACAACTCTTCTTT.

The table lists this clone with many counts. The chain is built from TRDV3 and TRDJ1; 13 bases are shared with TRDD3. This CDR3 is 17 amino acids long. In germline, CDR1 is TVYSNPD, CDR2 GDNSRS (reference sequence). The V and J ends lost 0 bases and 2 bases, in that order; junction bases with no gene match: 9. For the CDR3, the DNA is TGTGCCTTTAGCCGGGGGTTACTGGGGGATACGACCGATAAACTCATCTTT. It yields the protein CAFSRGLLGDTTDKLIF.

This clone was observed at least ten times. TCRdb's protein, taken from a much larger clone, differs from this DNA's translation at residue 19, likely owing to a read error; the protein displayed comes from the DNA. The J segment was not called; the V segment is TRDV2; the table gives TRDD3 as D, unverified against the DNA. The CDR3 totals 20 residues. CDR1 GEAIGNYY and CDR2 EKD come from the germline V gene. CDR3 DNA sequence: TGTGCCTGTGACAAACTAGGCGGCGGACTGGGGGATACCCCTACCGATAAACTCACCTTT. Its protein is CACDKLGGGLGDTPTDKLTF.

This clone was counted only a few times. A far larger clone differs by one base, so this is likely a read error. Other nucleotide sequences from this sample produce the same CDR3. The chain employs TRDV1 and TRDJ1; weak D call: TRDD2 (5 bases). Germline loops: CDR1 TSWWSYY, CDR2 QGS. With 9 bases removed from V and 11 bases from J, the gap between germline ends came to 28 bases. This CDR3 has 15 residues. The CDR3 spells CALGKLRPSGSGLIF. The CDR3 DNA reads as TGTGCTCTCGGGAAACTACGGCCTTCTGGTTCAGGGCTCATCTTT.

This clone was counted many times. TCRdb lists the protein of a much larger clone for this DNA, which differs at residue 18, so this is likely a read error; the protein given here is translated from the DNA itself. The rearrangement uses TRDV2 and TRDJ1, with 9 bases identical to TRDD3. TCRdb records no J gene; here it was assigned by comparing the DNA to germline. Germline V lookup: CDR1 GEAIGNYY, CDR2 EKD. This CDR3 region has 21 residues. CDR3 in DNA: TGTGCCTGTGACCAGGGACAATTACTGGGGGACCACTTAAGTAACACCGATGAACTCATCTTT. Residues: CACDQGQLLGDHLSNTDELIF.

This clone has just a few counts. TCRdb's protein for this DNA is that of a much larger clone and differs from the translation at residue 10, likely a read error; the protein shown is the DNA translation. The chain uses TRDV1 and TRDJ1; D uncertain. Germline-derived CDR1 and CDR2 are TSWWSYY and QGS. V was trimmed by 0 bases and J by 0 bases, leaving 23 bases between them. The CDR3 runs to 20 residues. The CDR3, as DNA: TGTGCTCTTGGGGAACTACGAGACCTCCGGATGGACCTGTACACCGATAAACTCATCTTT. This gives the protein CALGELRDLRMDLYTDKLIF.

As concerns this clone: TCRdb lists the protein of a much larger clone for this DNA, which differs at residue 13, so this is likely a read error; the protein given here is translated from the DNA itself. The J gene is TRDJ3, the V gene TRDV1; 10 bases line up with TRDD3. The CDR3 is made up of 21 amino acids. The germline CDR1 and CDR2 sequences are TSWWSYY and QGS. The trim removed 0 bases at V and 4 bases at J, leaving 12 bases unmatched. CDR3 DNA: TGTGCTCTTGGGGAACTACCTACAGGGTGGGGGATACAATGGGACACCCGACAGATGTTTTTC. Its protein product is CALGELPTGWGIQWDTRQMFF.

This chain uses TRDV1 with TRDJ1, with D perhaps TRDD2 or TRDD3 (9 bases each). In the absence of a J gene in TCRdb, the DNA was matched to germline to assign it here. Trimming stripped 2 bases from V and 0 bases from J, with 64 bases between. CDR1 is TSWWSYY and CDR2 is QGS in the germline V gene. The CDR3 is made up of 33 amino acids. The CDR3 region is CALGESRPSYQDLGLRRGILFAYPSLYTDKLIF. The CDR3 nucleotides are TGTGCTCTTGGGGAAAGCCGGCCTTCCTACCAAGACCTTGGCCTCCGAAGGGGGATACTTTTCGCTTATCCCTCCTTGTACACCGATAAACTCATCTTT.

There are many counts of this clone. The rearrangement joins TRDV3 to TRDJ1; 7 bases agree with TRDD3. This CDR3 is 16 amino acids long. J gave up 0 bases and V 5 bases, and 15 bases lay outside the gene matches. Germline CDR1 and CDR2: TVYSNPD and GDNSRS (reference sequence). This CDR3 is CAAEGYWGPYTDKLIF. The CDR3 DNA sequence: TGTGCCGCCGAGGGTTACTGGGGACCCTACACCGATAAACTCATCTTT.

In this sample, this clone turned up many times. The rearrangement joins TRDV1 to TRDJ1; D is undetermined. The CDR3 covers 13 residues. V was clipped by 5 bases and J by 8 bases, with 15 bases between them. Per germline, CDR1 TSWWSYY and CDR2 QGS. CDR3 in amino acids: CALGRFPVRKLIF. As DNA, the CDR3 is TGTGCTCTTGGGAGATTTCCCGTACGGAAACTCATCTTT.

The sample holds many counts of this clone. This chain joins TRDV1 and TRDJ1, with 8 bases matching TRDD2. The germline CDR1 and CDR2 sequences are TSWWSYY and QGS. There are 19 residues in the CDR3. The junction had 16 bases not matched to a gene; V was cut back by 4 bases and J by 0 bases. This CDR3 is CALGVSFLLPGENTDKLIF. Here the CDR3 DNA reads TGTGCTCTTGGGGTCAGCTTCCTACTGCCTGGGGAGAACACCGATAAACTCATCTTT.

This clone was counted only a few times. The protein in TCRdb stems from a much larger clone and differs at residue 4 from this DNA's translation, likely a read error; here the protein is translated from the DNA. This sample includes further DNA sequences coding for the same CDR3. The chain recombines TRDV3 with TRDJ1; 9 bases agree with TRDD3. As TCRdb names no J gene, one was assigned here on the basis of a DNA match to germline. Trimming removed 3 bases from V and 0 bases from J; junction bases left unmatched: 5. Germline values: CDR1 TVYSNPD, CDR2 GDNSRS (reference sequence). The CDR3 extends over 14 amino acids. CDR3 amino acids: CAFSPGGYTDKLIF. DNA for the CDR3: TGTGCCTTCTCCCCTGGGGGATACACCGATAAACTCATCTTT.

This clone has more than one count but fewer than ten. The TCRdb protein, from a much larger clone, departs from this DNA's translation at residues 3 and 5, likely by read error; the protein shown derives from the DNA. The chain uses TRDV1 and TRDJ1; TRDD2 agrees at 8 bases. This CDR3 is built from 16 residues. The V gene's germline CDR1 is TSWWSYY and CDR2 QGS. The CDR3 protein is CAPGRLPTRMGSKLIF. As DNA, the CDR3 is TGTGCTCCTGGGAGACTTCCTACTAGGATGGGGAGTAAACTCATCTTT.